The next 18 T cell receptor beta chains were all read from a single sample in a study of beta chain features in type 1 diabetes. Every isolated RNA sample was fully reverse transcribed, so sequencing captured expressed TCRB transcripts. The table came from immunoSEQ multiplex PCR; TCRdb's copy has only in-frame clones and leaves some out. The sample has more than 30,000 clones; around 60% are singletons. Sequenced sample: Tregs from blood. The receptors shown here come from a young woman in good health.

This clone showed up just once. This rearrangement joins TRBV10-3 to TRBJ2-7; TRBD1 matches 7 bases. Trimming removed 7 bases from V and 5 bases from J; junction bases left unmatched: 8. This CDR3 contains 13 residues. Germline V lookup: CDR1 ENHRY, CDR2 SYGVKD. In nucleotides, the CDR3 is TGTGCCATCAAGGAGACAGGGACAGACGAGCAGTACTTC. Translation: CAIKETGTDEQYF.

This clone was observed a single time. This chain connects TRBV7-2 to TRBJ2-7; TRBD1 is a possible D gene (6 bases). V lost 3 bases and J lost 0, with 9 bases in between. The CDR3 sequence is 14 residues long. Germline loops: CDR1 SGHTA, CDR2 FQGNSA. In DNA, the CDR3 is TGTGCCAGCAGCTTCCAGGGGTTCTCCTACGAGCAGTACTTC. Amino acid sequence: CASSFQGFSYEQYF.

This clone has a handful of counts. The rearrangement uses TRBV6-6 and TRBJ2-1; 9 bases map to TRBD1. The V and J ends lost 8 bases and 9 bases, in that order; junction bases with no gene match: 17. This CDR3 spans 16 amino acids. The germline V gene has CDR1 MNHNY and CDR2 SVGAGI (reference sequence). CDR3 coding DNA: TGTGCCAGCTCTGATCGTCCTAGGGGACAGGGTATTGAGCAGTTCTTC. This translates into CASSDRPRGQGIEQFF.

This clone is classed as medium-sized. The V and J genes are TRBV2 and TRBJ1-5, with a possible D match to TRBD1 (5 bases). CDR1 and CDR2 from the germline V gene are SNHLY and FYNNEI. This CDR3 is 15 amino acids long. V shed 7 bases and J shed 0 bases, with 13 bases lying between them. The DNA for the CDR3 is TGTGCCAGCACCGAGCGGGGGGTTAGCAATCAGCCCCAGCATTTT. This translates into CASTERGVSNQPQHF.

The V gene is TRBV18, the J gene TRBJ2-7, with 10 bases identical to TRBD1. Germline-derived CDR1 and CDR2 are KGHSH and LQKENI. The junction had 4 bases not matched to a gene; V was cut back by 2 bases and J by 3 bases. The CDR3 loop spans 15 amino acids. The CDR3 DNA follows: TGTGCCAGCTCACCAGCGACAGGGGGCGTCTACGAGCAGTACTTC. Its translation is CASSPATGGVYEQYF.

The genes are TRBV7-2 and TRBJ1-2; D ambiguous. Germline V gives CDR1 SGHTA, CDR2 FQGNSA. V lost 6 bases, J lost 7 bases, and 15 bases lay in between. This CDR3 is 13 amino acids long. CDR3 loop: CASSRTQAGGYTF. The DNA for the CDR3 is TGTGCCAGCAGTCGTACCCAGGCGGGTGGCTACACCTTC.

V gene TRBV2 combines with J gene TRBJ2-4; the D gene is possibly TRBD2 (5 bases). The CDR3 is 15 residues long. V was shortened by 4 bases and J by 0 bases, with 10 bases between the two germline ends. CDR1 and CDR2 from the germline V gene are SNHLY and FYNNEI. The DNA of the CDR3 is TGTGCCAGCAGTGGACTAACCCTAGCCAAAAACATTCAGTACTTC. Protein sequence: CASSGLTLAKNIQYF.

The chain carries TRBV29-1 and TRBJ1-2; 8 bases agree with TRBD1. The CDR3 spans 14 residues. With 3 bases clipped from V and 4 bases from J, the junction kept 7 bases outside the gene matches. Looked up from germline, CDR1 is SQVTM and CDR2 is ANQGSEA. The CDR3 DNA sequence: TGCAGCGTTGACGTGCAGGGGGCTATCTATGGCTACACCTTC. Translating it yields CSVDVQGAIYGYTF.

J is TRBJ2-1 and V is TRBV5-1; D remains unclear. The CDR3 sequence is 16 residues long. Trimming removed 0 bases from V and 1 base from J, with 11 bases in between. Germline V CDR1 and CDR2: SGHRS, YFSETQ. The CDR3 DNA sequence: TGCGCCAGCAGCTTGGGCCCCTCCTATTCCTACAATGAGCAGTTCTTC. This translates into CASSLGPSYSYNEQFF.

The V and J genes are TRBV4-3 and TRBJ2-6, with 7 nucleotides matching TRBD1. The J segment lost 0 bases and the V segment lost 2 bases, leaving 7 bases of the junction unmatched. In germline, CDR1 is LGHNA, CDR2 YSLEER. CDR3 length: 18 amino acids. The CDR3 sequence: CASSQQGVLNSGANVLTF. Here the CDR3 DNA reads TGCGCCAGCAGCCAACAGGGGGTACTAAACTCTGGGGCCAACGTCCTGACTTTC.

The chain links TRBV10-3 to TRBJ1-2; the D is unclear. Germline V gene lookup returns CDR1 ENHRY and CDR2 SYGVKD. The CDR3 has 14 amino acids. V was pared by 7 bases and J by 1 base, with 13 bases between. As DNA, the CDR3 is TGTGCCATCACGTCCACACAGTATAACTATGGCTACACCTTC. Its protein is CAITSTQYNYGYTF.

The V call is TRBV7-2, the J call TRBJ1-5; 10 bases are a match to TRBD1. The junction had 5 bases not matched to a gene; V was cut back by 5 bases and J by 4 bases. Germline CDR1 SGHTA, CDR2 FQGNSA. CDR3 length equals 15 residues. The CDR3 DNA reads as TGTGCCAGCAGCCGACAGGGGGCTGGTAATCAGCCCCAGCATTTT. Amino acid sequence: CASSRQGAGNQPQHF. Full variable domain (outside the CDR3, taken from reference TRBV7-2 and TRBJ1-5): GAGVSQSPSNKVTEKGKDVELRCDPISGHTALYWYRQSLGQGLEFLIYFQGNSAPDKSGLPSDRFSAERTGGSVSTLTIQRTQQEDSAVYLCASSRQGAGNQPQHFGDGTRLSIL.

This clone has just a few counts. The chain joins TRBV20-1 to TRBJ2-5; D gene unclear. Germline lookup yields CDR1 DFQATT and CDR2 SNEGSKA (reference sequence). The CDR3 has 11 amino acids. V gave up 4 bases and J gave up 7 bases, with 10 bases separating them. DNA of the CDR3: TGCAGTGCTAAACCCCCGGGGACCCAGTACTTC. Amino acid sequence: CSAKPPGTQYF.

The V call is TRBV6-6, the J call TRBJ2-5, with 9 nucleotides matching TRBD2. This CDR3 region has 13 residues. Germline CDR1 reads MNHNY; CDR2 reads SVGAGI (reference sequence). The J segment lost 13 bases and the V segment lost 2 bases, leaving 8 bases of the junction unmatched. The CDR3 is CASSYGGSGGPYF. The DNA for the CDR3 is TGTGCCAGCAGTTACGGCGGGAGCGGGGGGCCGTACTTC.

Remarks on this clone: The junction departs from germline at one end; a sequencing error may be responsible. This chain connects TRBV4-2 to TRBJ2-7; possible D gene TRBD1, 7 bases. This CDR3 has 13 amino acids. Germline-derived CDR1 and CDR2 are LGHNA and YNFKEQ. CDR3 coding DNA: TGTGCCAGCAGCCCGCCGGGACAGCAAAAGCGGGTCTTC. Amino acid sequence: CASSPPGQQKRVF.

By its share, this clone is medium-sized. The genes are TRBV28 and TRBJ2-5, with 7 nucleotides matching TRBD1. The J segment lost 5 bases and the V segment lost 5 bases, leaving 5 bases of the junction unmatched. CDR1 is MDHEN, CDR2 SYDVKM, per germline. The CDR3 runs 13 residues. The CDR3 coding sequence is TGTGCCAGCAGTACAGGGGTAGGGGAGACCCAGTACTTC. This encodes CASSTGVGETQYF.

The chain couples TRBV27 to TRBJ2-1; 9 bases agree with TRBD2. The CDR3 runs to 18 residues. Trimming took 5 bases from V and 2 from J; bases not matched to a gene: 13. The germline V gene has CDR1 MNHEY and CDR2 SMNVEV (reference sequence). CDR3 loop: CASSLTAVGGRAYNEQFF. In DNA, the CDR3 is TGTGCCAGCAGTCTTACTGCTGTTGGCGGGAGGGCCTACAATGAGCAGTTCTTC.

This clone was seen a handful of times. V is TRBV9 and J is TRBJ2-3; 8 bases align to TRBD2. The CDR3 length is 17 residues. In germline, CDR1 is SGDLS, CDR2 YYNGEE. V was clipped by 4 bases and J by 4 bases; unmatched bases: 14. Here the CDR3 reads CASSPRGSSGFADTQYF. The CDR3 DNA is TGTGCCAGCAGCCCCCGTGGGTCTAGCGGGTTTGCAGATACGCAGTATTTT.